This T cell receptor beta chain originates from a study of blood T cell repertoires in COVID-19. Looked up from germline, CDR1 is GTSNPN and CDR2 is SVGIG (reference sequence). The CDR3 sequence is 14 residues long. With 3 bases clipped from V and 6 bases from J, the junction kept 10 bases outside the gene matches. Assay: immunoSEQ multiplex PCR; the TCRdb copy retains only in-frame clones and omits some. The sample gives some 350,000 clones, 80% to 90% of which show up once; 5% to 6% is in the top ten. V gene TRBV30 combines with J gene TRBJ1-1; TRBD1 aligns across 7 bases. The sequence came from a man aged 25 to 45 who had recovered from COVID-19. Sequencing input: PBMCs or T cells enriched from blood (not recorded which). CDR3 sequence reads: CAWRSGGVLAEAFF. In DNA form, the CDR3 reads TGTGCCTGGAGGTCAGGGGGAGTCCTGGCTGAAGCTTTCTTT.